This TCR beta chain was obtained from a study of B cell selection in AIRE deficiency. Germline loops: CDR1 SGHAT, CDR2 FQNNGV. V lost 0 bases, J lost 8 bases, and 7 bases lay in between. CDR3 size: 13 residues. The protocol was immunoSEQ multiplex PCR, while the TCRdb copy is restricted to in-frame clones and leaves out a portion. The table shows some 25,000 clones, with around 97% occurring only once. The sorted conventional CD4 T cells were gated as CD4+CD127+. General study points: About 29% of healthy-donor shared Treg TCRbeta sequences appeared in patient Tconv cells. Only TCRbeta was sequenced; roughly two fifths of shared healthy Treg sequences appeared in Tconv.

Of note for this clone: Its specificity is unknown.

The receptor was derived from a human donor with AIRE deficiency. Sequencing was performed on conventional CD4+ T cells sorted from PBMCs. The rearrangement joins TRBV11-2 to TRBJ1-4; no firm D call. The CDR3 spells CASSLDRKEKLFF. CDR3 coding DNA: TGTGCCAGCAGCTTAGACCGAAAGGAAAAACTGTTTTTT.